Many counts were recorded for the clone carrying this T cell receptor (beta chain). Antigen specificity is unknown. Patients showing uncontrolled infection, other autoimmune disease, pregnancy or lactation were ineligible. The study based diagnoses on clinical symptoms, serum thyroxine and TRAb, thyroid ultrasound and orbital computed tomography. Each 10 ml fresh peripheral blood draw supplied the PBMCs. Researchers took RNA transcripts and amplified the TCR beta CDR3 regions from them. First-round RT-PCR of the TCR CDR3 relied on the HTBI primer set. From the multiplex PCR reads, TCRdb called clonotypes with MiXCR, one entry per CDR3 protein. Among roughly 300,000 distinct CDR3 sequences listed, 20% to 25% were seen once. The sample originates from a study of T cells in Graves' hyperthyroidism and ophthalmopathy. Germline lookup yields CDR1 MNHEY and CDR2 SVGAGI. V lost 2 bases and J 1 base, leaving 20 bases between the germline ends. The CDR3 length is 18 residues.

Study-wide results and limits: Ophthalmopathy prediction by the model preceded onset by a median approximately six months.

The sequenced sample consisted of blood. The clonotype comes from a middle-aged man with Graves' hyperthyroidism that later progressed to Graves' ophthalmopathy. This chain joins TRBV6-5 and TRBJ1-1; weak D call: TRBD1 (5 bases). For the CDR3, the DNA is TGTGCCAGCAGTTACAAGTTATTTCAGGGAGGGGCGAACACTGAAGCTTTCTTT. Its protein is CASSYKLFQGGANTEAFF.